A single sample is the source of the 5 T cell receptor beta chains below, sequenced in a study of post-analysis software for immune sequencing data. General observations from the study: Controls showed lower frequencies than patients for several TRBV segments, and TRBV5-6, TRBV5-1 and TRBV20-1 were among these.

Unique molecular identifiers were present in the TCR beta cDNA libraries. TCRdb called the PCR reads again in MiXCR, with one record for every CDR3 protein. The sample yields approximately 180,000 distinct CDR3 sequences, roughly 30% seen once. The antigens these receptors bind are not known. Material: blood. The receptors here all came from a girl under 18 with multiple sclerosis.

This clonotype was seen many times. The chain couples TRBV20-1 to TRBJ1-2, with 11 bases identical to TRBD1. This CDR3 spans 15 amino acids. The germline V gene encodes CDR1 DFQATT and CDR2 SNEGSKA (reference sequence). Losses at the gene ends were 3 bases for V and 4 bases for J; bases not matched to a gene: 7. The CDR3, as DNA: TGCAGTGCTAGCGGACAGGGGGCGAACAGCTATGGCTACACCTTC. Translating it yields CSASGQGANSYGYTF.

This clonotype was observed at least ten times. This chain joins TRBV14 and TRBJ2-1, with 8 nucleotides matching TRBD2. The germline V gene encodes CDR1 SGHDN and CDR2 FVKESK. The J segment lost 12 bases and the V segment lost 4 bases, leaving 20 bases of the junction unmatched. The CDR3 has 17 amino acids. CDR3 bases: TGTGCCAGCAGCCTGGGACTAGTCTCCGCCCTTCATTGGTTGCAGTTCTTC. Translated, it gives CASSLGLVSALHWLQFF.

V usage is TRBV15 and J usage is TRBJ2-3, with 7 nucleotides matching TRBD2. The CDR3 sequence is 17 residues long. J gave up 2 bases and V 0 bases, and 8 bases lay outside the gene matches. Germline V gene lookup returns CDR1 LNHNV and CDR2 YYDKDF (reference sequence). Here the CDR3 DNA reads TGTGCCACCAGCAGAGATACTCTCGCGGGAGCCACAGATACGCAGTATTTT. This translates into CATSRDTLAGATDTQYF.

This chain uses TRBV19 with TRBJ1-1; D remains unclear. Trimming took off 5 bases at V and 2 bases at J, with 12 bases between the two ends. The germline gives CDR1 LNHDA, CDR2 SQIVND (reference sequence). This CDR3 is 14 amino acids long. CDR3 DNA: TGTGCCAGTAGTCCCAACCGGAAAAACACTGAAGCTTTCTTT. Its translation: CASSPNRKNTEAFF.

A note on this clonotype: One end of the junction fails to match germline, which may point to a read error. This chain connects TRBV6-6 to TRBJ2-7; D possibly corresponds to TRBD2 (5 bases). The CDR3 contains 15 residues. Germline V lookup: CDR1 MNHNY, CDR2 SVGAGI (reference sequence). CDR3 residues: CASSYSSSSSHEQYF. Here the CDR3 DNA reads TGTGCCAGCAGTTACTCGTCGTCTAGCTCCCACGAGCAGTACTTC.